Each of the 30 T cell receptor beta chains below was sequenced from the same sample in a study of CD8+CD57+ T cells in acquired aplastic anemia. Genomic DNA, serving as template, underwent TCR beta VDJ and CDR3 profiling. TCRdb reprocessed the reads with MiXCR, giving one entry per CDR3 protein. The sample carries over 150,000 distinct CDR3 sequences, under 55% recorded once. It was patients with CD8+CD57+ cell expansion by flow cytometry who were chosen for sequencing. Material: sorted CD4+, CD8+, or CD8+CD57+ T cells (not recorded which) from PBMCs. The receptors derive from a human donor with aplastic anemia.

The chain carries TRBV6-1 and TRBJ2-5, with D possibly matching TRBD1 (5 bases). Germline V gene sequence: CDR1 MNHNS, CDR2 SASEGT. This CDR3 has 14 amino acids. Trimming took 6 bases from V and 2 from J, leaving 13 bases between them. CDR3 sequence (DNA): TGTGCCAGCAGCCCAAGGACAATACAAGAGACCCAGTACTTC. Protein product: CASSPRTIQETQYF.

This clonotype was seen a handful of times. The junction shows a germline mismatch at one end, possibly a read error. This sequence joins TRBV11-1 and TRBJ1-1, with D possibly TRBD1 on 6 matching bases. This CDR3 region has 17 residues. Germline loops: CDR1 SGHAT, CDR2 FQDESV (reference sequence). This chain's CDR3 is CASSGQSQYNMNTEALF. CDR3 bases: TGTGCCAGCTCTGGACAGAGTCAATACAACATGAACACTGAAGCTCTCTTT.

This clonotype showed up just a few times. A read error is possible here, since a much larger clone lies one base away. The CDR3 sequence: CASSPPQQETQYF. CDR3 nucleotides: TGCGCCAGCAGCCCCCCGCAGCAAGAGACCCAGTACTTC. V gene TRBV5-1 combines with J gene TRBJ2-5, with unresolved D. Germline loops: CDR1 SGHRS, CDR2 YFSETQ. V dropped 4 bases and J dropped 2 bases, with 9 bases sitting between them. The CDR3 sequence is 13 residues long.

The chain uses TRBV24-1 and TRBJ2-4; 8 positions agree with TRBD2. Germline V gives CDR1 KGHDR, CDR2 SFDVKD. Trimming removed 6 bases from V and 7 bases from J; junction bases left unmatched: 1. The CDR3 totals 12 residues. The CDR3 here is CATSSGGNIQYF. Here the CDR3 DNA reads TGTGCCACCAGTTCGGGGGGGAACATTCAGTACTTC.

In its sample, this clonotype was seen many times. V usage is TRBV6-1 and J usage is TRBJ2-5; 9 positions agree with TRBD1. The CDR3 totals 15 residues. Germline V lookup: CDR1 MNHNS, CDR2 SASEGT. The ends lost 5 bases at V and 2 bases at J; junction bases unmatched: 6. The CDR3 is CASSRDRDPQETQYF. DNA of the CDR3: TGTGCCAGCAGTAGGGACAGGGATCCGCAAGAGACCCAGTACTTC.

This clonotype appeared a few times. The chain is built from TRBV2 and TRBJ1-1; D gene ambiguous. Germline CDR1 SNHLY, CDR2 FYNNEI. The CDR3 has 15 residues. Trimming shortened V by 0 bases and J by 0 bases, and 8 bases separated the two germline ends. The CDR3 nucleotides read TGTGCCAGCAGTGAAGCGCTTCGGGTGAACACTGAAGCTTTCTTT. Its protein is CASSEALRVNTEAFF.

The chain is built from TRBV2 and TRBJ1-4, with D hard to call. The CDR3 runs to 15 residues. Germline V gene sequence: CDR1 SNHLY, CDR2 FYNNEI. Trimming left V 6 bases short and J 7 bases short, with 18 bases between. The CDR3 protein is CASSTPRGMSEKLFF. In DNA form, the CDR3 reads TGTGCCAGCAGCACCCCACGGGGAATGAGTGAAAAACTGTTTTTT.

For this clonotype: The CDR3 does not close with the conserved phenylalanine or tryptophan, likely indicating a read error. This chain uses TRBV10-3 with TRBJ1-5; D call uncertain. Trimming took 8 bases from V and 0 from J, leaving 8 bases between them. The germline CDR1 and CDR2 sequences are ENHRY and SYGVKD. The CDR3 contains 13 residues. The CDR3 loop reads CAIAAVSNQPQHS. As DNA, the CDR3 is TGTGCCATCGCAGCGGTTAGCAATCAGCCCCAGCATTCT.

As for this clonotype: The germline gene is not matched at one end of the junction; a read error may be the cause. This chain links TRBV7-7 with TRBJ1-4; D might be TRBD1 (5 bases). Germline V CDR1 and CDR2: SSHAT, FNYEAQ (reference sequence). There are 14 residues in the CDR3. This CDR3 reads CASSSGTDDEKLFF. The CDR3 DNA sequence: TGTGCTAGCAGCTCCGGGACGGATGATGAAAAACTGTTTTTT.

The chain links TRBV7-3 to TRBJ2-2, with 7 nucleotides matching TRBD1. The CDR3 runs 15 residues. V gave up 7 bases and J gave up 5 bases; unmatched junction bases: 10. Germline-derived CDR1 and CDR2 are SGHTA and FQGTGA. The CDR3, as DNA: TGTGCCAGCACCGGCGACAGGGTCGGGACCGGGGAGCTGTTTTTT. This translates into CASTGDRVGTGELFF.

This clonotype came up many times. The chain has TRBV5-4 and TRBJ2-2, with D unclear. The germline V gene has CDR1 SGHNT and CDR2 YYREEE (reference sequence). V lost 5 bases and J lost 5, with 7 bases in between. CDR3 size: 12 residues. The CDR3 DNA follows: TGTGCCAGCAGTCCGTTGACCGGGGAGCTGTTTTTT. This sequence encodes CASSPLTGELFF.

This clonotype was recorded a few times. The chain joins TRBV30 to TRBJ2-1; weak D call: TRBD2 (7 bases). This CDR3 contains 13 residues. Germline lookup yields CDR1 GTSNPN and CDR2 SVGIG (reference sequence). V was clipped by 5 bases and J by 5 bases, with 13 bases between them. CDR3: CAWGRGANNEQFF. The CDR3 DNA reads TGTGCCTGGGGCCGGGGGGCTAACAATGAGCAGTTCTTC.

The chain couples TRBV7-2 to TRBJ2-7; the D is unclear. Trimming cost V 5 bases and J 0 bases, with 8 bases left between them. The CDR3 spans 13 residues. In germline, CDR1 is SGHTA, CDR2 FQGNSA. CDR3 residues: CASSERYSYEQYF. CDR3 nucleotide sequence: TGTGCCAGCAGCGAGCGTTACTCCTACGAGCAGTACTTC. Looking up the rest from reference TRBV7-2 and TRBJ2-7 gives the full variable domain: GAGVSQSPSNKVTEKGKDVELRCDPISGHTALYWYRQSLGQGLEFLIYFQGNSAPDKSGLPSDRFSAERTGGSVSTLTIQRTQQEDSAVYLCASSERYSYEQYFGPGTRLTVT.

As DNA, the CDR3 is TGTGCCAGCTCCGCGATAGGGGGGGCAAATCTGGCTGCTGGTCAGCCCCAGCATTTT. Translated: CASSAIGGANLAAGQPQHF. This chain connects TRBV18 to TRBJ1-5, with D perhaps TRBD1 (6 bases). The CDR3 is 19 amino acids. V lost 6 bases and J lost 6, with 30 bases in between. Germline V lookup: CDR1 KGHSH, CDR2 LQKENI.

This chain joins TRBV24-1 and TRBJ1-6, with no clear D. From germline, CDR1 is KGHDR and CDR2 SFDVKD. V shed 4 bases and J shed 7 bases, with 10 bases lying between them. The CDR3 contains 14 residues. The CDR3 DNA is TGTGCCACCAGTGACCGCGGATTGAATTCACCCCTCCACTTT. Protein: CATSDRGLNSPLHF.

The CDR3 region has the DNA TGTGCCAGCAGTTTATCCCGGAAGTCCATGAACACTGAAGCTTTCTTT. Translating gives CASSLSRKSMNTEAFF. The rearrangement links TRBV27 to TRBJ1-1; unclear D gene. Germline CDR1 and CDR2: MNHEY and SMNVEV (reference sequence). The CDR3 extends over 16 amino acids. The V end was cut by 0 bases, the J end by 0 bases, with 11 bases between.

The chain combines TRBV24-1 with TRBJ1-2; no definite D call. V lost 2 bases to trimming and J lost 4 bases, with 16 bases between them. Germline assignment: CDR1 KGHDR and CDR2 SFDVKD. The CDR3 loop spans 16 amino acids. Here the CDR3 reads CATSDSGLESTYGYTF. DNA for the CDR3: TGTGCCACCAGTGATTCGGGTCTGGAGTCGACCTATGGCTACACCTTC.

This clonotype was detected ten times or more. In DNA form, the CDR3 reads TGTGCCAGCAGCTCCTCCGGGAGTTCCCAGTCGGGACTGTTTTTT. Amino acids: CASSSSGSSQSGLFF. The chain links TRBV7-9 to TRBJ1-4; D not resolved. Germline CDR1 reads SEHNR; CDR2 reads FQNEAQ (reference sequence). The CDR3 runs 15 residues. Between the trimmed V and J ends, which lost 4 bases and 13 bases, there was a span of 22 bases.

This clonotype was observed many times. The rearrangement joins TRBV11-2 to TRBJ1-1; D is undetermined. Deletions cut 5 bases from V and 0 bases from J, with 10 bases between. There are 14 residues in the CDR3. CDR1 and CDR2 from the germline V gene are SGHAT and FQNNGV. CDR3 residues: CASSLLELNTEAFF. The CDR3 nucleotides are TGTGCCAGCAGCCTCCTGGAGCTGAACACTGAAGCTTTCTTT.

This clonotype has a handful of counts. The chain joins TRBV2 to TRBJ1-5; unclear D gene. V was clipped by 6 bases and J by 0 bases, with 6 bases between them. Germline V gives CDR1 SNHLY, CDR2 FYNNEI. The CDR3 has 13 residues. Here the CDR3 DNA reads TGTGCCAGCAGGCCCTTTAGCAATCAGCCCCAGCATTTT. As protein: CASRPFSNQPQHF.

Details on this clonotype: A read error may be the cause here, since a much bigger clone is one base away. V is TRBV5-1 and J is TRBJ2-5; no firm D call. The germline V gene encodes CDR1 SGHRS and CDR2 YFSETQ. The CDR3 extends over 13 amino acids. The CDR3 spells CASSLARQGTQYF. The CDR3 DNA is TGCGCCAGCAGCTTGGCCCGGCAAGGGACCCAGTACTTC.

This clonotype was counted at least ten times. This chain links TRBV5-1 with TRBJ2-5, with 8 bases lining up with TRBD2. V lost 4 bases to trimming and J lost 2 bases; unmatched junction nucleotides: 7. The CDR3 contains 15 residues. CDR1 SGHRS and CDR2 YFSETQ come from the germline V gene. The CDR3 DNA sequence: TGCGCCAGCAGCGATTCAGCGGGAGCGCAAGAGACCCAGTACTTC. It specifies CASSDSAGAQETQYF.

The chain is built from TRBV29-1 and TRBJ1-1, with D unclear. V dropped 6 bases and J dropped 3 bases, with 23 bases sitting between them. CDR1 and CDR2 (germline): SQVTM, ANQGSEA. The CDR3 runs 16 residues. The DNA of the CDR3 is TGCAGCGTCGAACTCCCCCCGCTGGGTAGGGACACTGAAGCTTTCTTT. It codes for CSVELPPLGRDTEAFF.

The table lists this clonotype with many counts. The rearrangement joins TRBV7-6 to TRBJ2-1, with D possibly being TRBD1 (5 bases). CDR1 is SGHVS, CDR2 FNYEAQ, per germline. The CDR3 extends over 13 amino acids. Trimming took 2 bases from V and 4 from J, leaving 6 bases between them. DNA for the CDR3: TGTGCCAGCAGCTTACAGGGTTACAATGAGCAGTTCTTC. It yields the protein CASSLQGYNEQFF.

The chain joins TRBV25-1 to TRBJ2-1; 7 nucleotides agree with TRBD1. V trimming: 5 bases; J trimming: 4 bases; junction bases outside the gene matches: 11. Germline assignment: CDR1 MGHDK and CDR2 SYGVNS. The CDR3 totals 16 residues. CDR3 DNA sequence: TGTGCCAGCAGTCCGCCGGGACAGATTCATTACAATGAGCAGTTCTTC. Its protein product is CASSPPGQIHYNEQFF.

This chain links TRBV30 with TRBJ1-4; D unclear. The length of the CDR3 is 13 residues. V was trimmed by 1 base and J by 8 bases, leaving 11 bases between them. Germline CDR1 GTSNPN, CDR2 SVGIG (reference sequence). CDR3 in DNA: TGTGCCTGGAGTGCCCTCCTGGGGGAAAAACTGTTTTTT. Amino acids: CAWSALLGEKLFF.

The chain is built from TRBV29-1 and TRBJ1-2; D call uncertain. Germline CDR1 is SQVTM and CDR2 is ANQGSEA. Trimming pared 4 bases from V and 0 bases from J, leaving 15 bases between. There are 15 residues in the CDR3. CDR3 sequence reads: CSVVDSSGANYGYTF. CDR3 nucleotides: TGCAGCGTTGTTGATTCGTCGGGCGCTAACTATGGCTACACCTTC.

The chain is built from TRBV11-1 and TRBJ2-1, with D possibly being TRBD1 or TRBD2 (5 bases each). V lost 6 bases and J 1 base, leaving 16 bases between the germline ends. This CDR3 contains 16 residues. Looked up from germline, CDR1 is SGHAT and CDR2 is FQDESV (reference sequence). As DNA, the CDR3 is TGTGCCAGCAGTTTGGGACCCCGAGGATCCTACAATGAGCAGTTCTTC. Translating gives CASSLGPRGSYNEQFF.

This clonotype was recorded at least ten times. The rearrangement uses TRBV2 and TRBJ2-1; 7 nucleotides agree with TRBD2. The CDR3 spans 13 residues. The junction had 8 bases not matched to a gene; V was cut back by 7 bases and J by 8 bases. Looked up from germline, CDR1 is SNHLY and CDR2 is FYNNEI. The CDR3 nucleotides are TGTGCCAGCATGCGGGGGAGTAACGATGAGCAGTTCTTC. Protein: CASMRGSNDEQFF.

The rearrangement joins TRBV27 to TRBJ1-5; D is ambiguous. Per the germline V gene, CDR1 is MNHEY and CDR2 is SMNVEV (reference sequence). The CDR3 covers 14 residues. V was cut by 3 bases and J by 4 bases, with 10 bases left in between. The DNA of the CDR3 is TGTGCCAGCAGTTTGCCTACAGAGAATCAGCCCCAGCATTTT. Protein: CASSLPTENQPQHF.